These 20 T cell receptor beta chains share one sample of origin, sequenced in a study of memory CD4+ T cells and cytomegalovirus serostatus. Libraries were prepared by immunoSEQ multiplex PCR; TCRdb keeps only in-frame clonotypes and omits some of them. The table has approximately 44,000 clones, 76% seen once; the top ten hold around 1.9%. Single viable CD3+CD4+CD8-CD45RO+ cells were sorted as the memory CD4+ T cells. The specimen was memory CD4+ T cells from blood. These receptor sequences come from an adult in good health and CMV-seronegative.

The CDR3 DNA follows: TGTGCCAGCAGCCCCGATATCCCGGGGCCACTGAGCAATCAGCCCCAGCATTTT. Protein sequence: CASSPDIPGPLSNQPQHF. This sequence joins TRBV7-2 and TRBJ1-5, with D possibly being TRBD1 (5 bases). The CDR3 is 18 residues long. V lost 5 bases to trimming and J lost 1 base, with 21 bases between them. Germline assignment: CDR1 SGHTA and CDR2 FQGNSA.

This chain connects TRBV6-1 to TRBJ1-5, with D tentatively TRBD1 (6 bases). CDR1 is MNHNS, CDR2 SASEGT, per germline. Trimming took 4 bases from V and 4 from J, leaving 8 bases between them. The CDR3 is 13 amino acids. CDR3 loop: CASSGDTNQPQHF. The CDR3 region has the DNA TGTGCCAGCAGTGGGGACACTAATCAGCCCCAGCATTTT.

The rearrangement joins TRBV7-2 to TRBJ2-7; 8 nucleotides match TRBD2. Per germline, CDR1 SGHTA and CDR2 FQGNSA. The V segment lost 4 bases and the J segment 2 bases; nucleotides outside the gene matches: 10. The CDR3 length is 16 residues. The CDR3 DNA reads as TGTGCCAGCAGCTACATGGGTAGCGGGGTTCCCTACGAGCAGTACTTC. It codes for CASSYMGSGVPYEQYF.

V is TRBV19 and J is TRBJ1-4, with a weak D call TRBD1 (6 bases). This CDR3 spans 14 amino acids. Trimming shortened V by 6 bases and J by 3 bases, and 11 bases separated the two germline ends. Germline V gene lookup returns CDR1 LNHDA and CDR2 SQIVND (reference sequence). The CDR3 reads CASSDQGSNEKLFF. CDR3 in DNA: TGTGCCAGTAGCGATCAGGGGTCTAATGAAAAACTGTTTTTT.

The genes are TRBV5-1 and TRBJ2-2; maybe TRBD2 (7 bases). This CDR3 spans 18 amino acids. Looked up from germline, CDR1 is SGHRS and CDR2 is YFSETQ. V was pared by 0 bases and J by 0 bases, with 15 bases between. CDR3 sequence (DNA): TGCGCCAGCAGCTTGGGAGTCGGGGGGCGTTCGAACACCGGGGAGCTGTTTTTT. This encodes CASSLGVGGRSNTGELFF.

The chain joins TRBV13 to TRBJ1-2; D is uncertain. The CDR3 is made up of 13 amino acids. Trimming shortened V by 2 bases and J by 7 bases, and 11 bases separated the two germline ends. Germline assignment: CDR1 PRHDT and CDR2 FYEKMQ (reference sequence). The CDR3 bases are TGTGCCAGCAGCTTAAGGGAGGTGGGTGGCTACACCTTC. Its protein product is CASSLREVGGYTF.

The J gene is TRBJ1-1, the V gene TRBV27; a weak D match, TRBD1 (5 bases). V gave up 4 bases and J gave up 4 bases, with 13 bases separating them. This CDR3 region has 14 residues. Germline V gene data show CDR1 as MNHEY and CDR2 as SMNVEV (reference sequence). The CDR3 region is CASSSQGVGTEAFF. In nucleotides, the CDR3 is TGTGCCAGCAGTTCCCAGGGAGTCGGCACTGAAGCTTTCTTT.

The CDR3 region is CASRPTWDTYNEQFF. The CDR3 nucleotides are TGTGCCAGCAGGCCTACCTGGGACACCTACAATGAGCAGTTCTTC. The V call is TRBV28, the J call TRBJ2-1, with a possible D match to TRBD1 (6 bases). Germline V lookup: CDR1 MDHEN, CDR2 SYDVKM. The CDR3 extends over 15 amino acids. Trimming removed 6 bases from V and 2 bases from J, with 14 bases in between.

The chain links TRBV6-1 to TRBJ2-1, with D possibly called TRBD1 or TRBD2 (5 bases each). The CDR3 is made up of 15 amino acids. With 2 bases removed from V and 3 bases from J, the gap between germline ends came to 11 bases. In germline, CDR1 is MNHNS, CDR2 SASEGT. In DNA form, the CDR3 reads TGTGCCAGCAGTGAATGGGGCGCGGGCTACAATGAGCAGTTCTTC. As protein: CASSEWGAGYNEQFF.

The CDR3 bases are TGTGCCAGCAGCAACTCTTACCGGGGACGGAACACTGAAGCTTTCTTT. Amino acids: CASSNSYRGRNTEAFF. The chain links TRBV7-6 to TRBJ1-1; a weak D match, TRBD1 (5 bases). CDR1 and CDR2 (germline): SGHVS, FNYEAQ. This CDR3 region has 16 residues. V shed 5 bases and J shed 1 base, with 17 bases lying between them.

Points on this clone: In the same sample, other DNA sequences code for this CDR3. V usage is TRBV7-2 and J usage is TRBJ2-2, with D perhaps TRBD1 or TRBD2 (5 bases each). Germline V gives CDR1 SGHTA, CDR2 FQGNSA. Trimming removed 7 bases at V and 5 bases at J, with 14 bases between. CDR3 size: 14 residues. The CDR3 bases are TGTGCCAGCACCACGGGACGCAGGACCGGGGAGCTGTTTTTT. Amino acids: CASTTGRRTGELFF.

This clone was observed a handful of times. DNA for the CDR3: TGCGCCAGCAGCTTTGGGGACCCCTACGCCACAGATACGCAGTATTTT. This sequence encodes CASSFGDPYATDTQYF. The chain joins TRBV5-1 to TRBJ2-3; D may match TRBD1 or TRBD2 (5 bases each). V lost 2 bases and J lost 2, with 15 bases in between. The CDR3 runs 16 residues. Germline V gene lookup returns CDR1 SGHRS and CDR2 YFSETQ.

The chain employs TRBV2 and TRBJ1-6; 8 nucleotides agree with TRBD1. This CDR3 spans 13 amino acids. Germline V gene data show CDR1 as SNHLY and CDR2 as FYNNEI. With 7 bases clipped from V and 10 bases from J, the junction kept 6 bases outside the gene matches. CDR3 sequence reads: CASNTGGGSPLHF. Written as DNA, the CDR3 is TGTGCCAGCAACACAGGGGGAGGATCACCCCTCCACTTT.

The CDR3 is CASSLGQGAQIPNNEQFF. In DNA form, the CDR3 reads TGTGCCAGCAGCTTAGGACAGGGGGCCCAAATTCCTAACAATGAGCAGTTCTTC. This rearrangement joins TRBV7-2 to TRBJ2-1; 10 positions agree with TRBD1. The CDR3 loop spans 18 amino acids. The germline V gene encodes CDR1 SGHTA and CDR2 FQGNSA. V shed 1 base, J shed 5 bases, and the junction held 11 bases outside the gene matches.

The V and J genes are TRBV9 and TRBJ2-2, with D tentatively TRBD1 (5 bases). The V and J ends lost 4 bases and 6 bases respectively, with 16 bases between them. Per germline, CDR1 SGDLS and CDR2 YYNGEE. The CDR3 runs to 15 residues. Here the CDR3 DNA reads TGTGCCAGCAGCTTACCAGGGTCTCTCGCCGGGGAGCTGTTTTTT. It codes for CASSLPGSLAGELFF. The entire variable domain, with the rest obtained from reference TRBV9 and TRBJ2-2, is as follows: DSGVTQTPKHLITATGQRVTLRCSPRSGDLSVYWYQQSLDQGLQFLIQYYNGEERAKGNILERFSAQQFPDLHSELNLSSLELGDSALYFCASSLPGSLAGELFFGEGSRLTVL.

The chain uses TRBV7-9 and TRBJ1-1; the D gene is possibly TRBD1 (6 bases). Per germline, CDR1 SEHNR and CDR2 FQNEAQ (reference sequence). The CDR3 contains 16 residues. Trimming took 0 bases from V and 4 from J, leaving 15 bases between them. For the CDR3, the DNA is TGTGCCAGCAGCTTAGCCGCAGGCGGGGGCACCACTGAAGCTTTCTTT. Amino acids: CASSLAAGGGTTEAFF.

V gene TRBV6-5 combines with J gene TRBJ2-7, with D maybe TRBD2 (6 bases). Germline V gives CDR1 MNHEY, CDR2 SVGAGI. There are 14 residues in the CDR3. The V gene lost 0 bases and the J gene lost 3 bases, with 9 bases spanning the gap. CDR3 nucleotides: TGTGCCAGCAGTTACTCTCCGGGAGACTACGAGCAGTACTTC. It translates to CASSYSPGDYEQYF.

This clone was observed once. The chain is built from TRBV6-1 and TRBJ1-3, with D maybe TRBD1 (6 bases). This CDR3 has 13 amino acids. CDR1 is MNHNS and CDR2 is SASEGT in the germline V gene. Trimming cost V 7 bases and J 8 bases, with 15 bases left between them. The CDR3 is CASIGGLGDTIYF. The CDR3 DNA reads TGTGCCAGCATTGGGGGGCTGGGGGACACCATATATTTT.

This clone was observed once. The gene calls are TRBV15 and TRBJ1-1; D uncertain. The CDR3 has 15 amino acids. Germline V gene data show CDR1 as LNHNV and CDR2 as YYDKDF (reference sequence). V was clipped by 5 bases and J by 4 bases, with 17 bases between them. CDR3 in amino acids: CATSRVIEALTEAFF. DNA of the CDR3: TGTGCCACCAGCCGGGTCATAGAGGCCCTCACTGAAGCTTTCTTT.

The genes are TRBV11-1 and TRBJ1-1; 9 bases align to TRBD1. J lost 1 base, V lost 5 bases, and 5 bases had no gene match. CDR3 length equals 15 residues. The germline CDR1 and CDR2 sequences are SGHAT and FQDESV (reference sequence). The CDR3 sequence is CASSRQGVSNTEAFF. CDR3 nucleotide sequence: TGTGCCAGCAGCCGACAGGGGGTTTCGAACACTGAAGCTTTCTTT.